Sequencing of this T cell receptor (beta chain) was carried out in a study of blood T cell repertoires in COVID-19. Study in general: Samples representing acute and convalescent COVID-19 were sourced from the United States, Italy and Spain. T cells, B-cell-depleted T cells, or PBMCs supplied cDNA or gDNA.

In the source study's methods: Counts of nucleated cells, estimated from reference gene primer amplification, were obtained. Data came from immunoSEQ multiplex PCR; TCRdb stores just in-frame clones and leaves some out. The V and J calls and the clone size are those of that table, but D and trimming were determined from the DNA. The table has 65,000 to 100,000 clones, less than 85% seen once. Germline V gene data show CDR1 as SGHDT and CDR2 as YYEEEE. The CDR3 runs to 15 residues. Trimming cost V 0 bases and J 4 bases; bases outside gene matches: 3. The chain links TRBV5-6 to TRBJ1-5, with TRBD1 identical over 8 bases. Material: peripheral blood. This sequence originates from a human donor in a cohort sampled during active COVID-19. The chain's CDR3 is CASSLGQGLNQPQHF. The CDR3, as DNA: TGTGCCAGCAGCTTGGGACAGGGGTTGAATCAGCCCCAGCATTTT.